The clone carrying this TCR beta chain was counted a single time. Its matching antigen is unknown. This entry belongs to a study of T cells in localized non-small cell lung cancer. The study's findings and limits: Compared with tumor, uninvolved adjacent lung displayed greater T cell clonality, ranking highest overall.

CDR1 and CDR2 from the germline V gene are SGHNT and YENEEA. The V end was cut by 5 bases, the J end by 5 bases, with 6 bases between. The CDR3 loop spans 12 amino acids. Sequencing used immunoSEQ multiplex PCR; TCRdb keeps in-frame clones, though not all of them. The sample holds 8,500 to 13,000 clones, 70% to 90% seen once. The V gene is TRBV11-3, the J gene TRBJ2-2, with D uncertain. This receptor was identified in a male donor aged 60 or over with stage III lung adenocarcinoma. The material was peripheral blood, obtained before any cancer treatment. The chain's CDR3 is CASSRKTGELFF. CDR3 DNA: TGTGCCAGCAGCAGGAAAACCGGGGAGCTGTTTTTT.